The subject of this entry is one T cell receptor (beta chain). Its antigen is not known. The table came from immunoSEQ multiplex PCR; TCRdb's copy has only in-frame clones and leaves some out. The sample has some 160,000 clones, 88% seen once; the top ten hold 2.5% to 3%. The data are from a study of cytomegalovirus exposure and HLA in healthy donors. Across the whole study: The approximately 700 first-cohort repertoires shared a platform with the roughly 120 validation repertoires, as reported in a later analysis. Study outcomes and limitations: In vitro assays verified that a few CMV-associated chains recognized CMV antigens specifically. The dataset shows that most TCR sequences were rare, while some public TCRs occurred in many donors. The classifier was said to identify cytomegalovirus status with high specificity and sensitivity.

Per germline, CDR1 MNHNS and CDR2 SASEGT. The CDR3 loop spans 15 amino acids. Losses at the gene ends were 4 bases for V and 0 bases for J; bases not matched to a gene: 1. The sequence came from a man between 18 and 35 years old in good health and CMV-seronegative. The sequenced material came from PBMCs. The rearrangement uses TRBV6-1 and TRBJ2-2; 8 bases fit TRBD2. The CDR3 spells CASSVSGTNTGELFF. The CDR3, as DNA: TGTGCCAGCAGTGTTAGCGGGACGAACACCGGGGAGCTGTTTTTT.